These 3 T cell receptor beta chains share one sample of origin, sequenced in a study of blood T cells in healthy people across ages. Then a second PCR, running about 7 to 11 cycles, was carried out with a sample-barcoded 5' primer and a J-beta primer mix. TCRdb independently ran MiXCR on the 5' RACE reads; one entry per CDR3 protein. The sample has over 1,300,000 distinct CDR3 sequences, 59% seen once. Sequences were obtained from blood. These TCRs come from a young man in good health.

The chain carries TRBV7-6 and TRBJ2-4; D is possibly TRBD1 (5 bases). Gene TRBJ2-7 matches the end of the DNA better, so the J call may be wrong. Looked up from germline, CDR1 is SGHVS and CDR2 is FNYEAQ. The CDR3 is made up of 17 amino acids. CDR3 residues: CASSLTRPAGPNYEQYF. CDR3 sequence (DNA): TGTGCCAGCAGCCTAACCCGTCCCGCAGGGCCAAACTACGAGCAGTACTTC.

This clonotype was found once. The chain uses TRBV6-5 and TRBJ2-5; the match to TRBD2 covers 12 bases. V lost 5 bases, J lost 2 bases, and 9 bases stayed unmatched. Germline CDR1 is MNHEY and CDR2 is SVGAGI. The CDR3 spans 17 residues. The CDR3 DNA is TGTGCCAGCAGTCACGAGACTAGCGGGGGATATCAAGAGACCCAGTACTTC. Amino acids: CASSHETSGGYQETQYF.

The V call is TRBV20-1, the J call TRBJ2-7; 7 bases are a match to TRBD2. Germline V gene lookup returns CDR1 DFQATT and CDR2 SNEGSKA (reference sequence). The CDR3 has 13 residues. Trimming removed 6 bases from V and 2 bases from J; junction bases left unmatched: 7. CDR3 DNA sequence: TGCAGTGCGACCGGGACTAAAACCTACGAGCAGTACTTC. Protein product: CSATGTKTYEQYF.